The 27 T cell receptor beta chains below all came from one sample that was sequenced in a study of vaccination effects on CD4 cells after COVID-19. Their specific antigens are unknown. CD4+ T cells specific for antigen were expanded with viral peptide pools by the ViraFEST assay before sequencing. With more than 9 days of culture completed, CD4+ T cells were isolated. This person's SARS-CoV-2 infection, confirmed by PCR, occurred between March and December 2020. The protocol was immunoSEQ multiplex PCR, while the TCRdb copy is restricted to in-frame clones and leaves out a portion. The table has 30,000 or so clones, 65% to 75% seen once. This specimen consisted of CD4+ T cells from PBMCs cultured with a peptide pool, obtained before COVID-19 vaccination. All receptors come from a human donor who had a prior SARS-CoV-2 infection.

V and J are TRBV5-1 and TRBJ2-5; D is possibly TRBD1 (6 bases). Per germline, CDR1 SGHRS and CDR2 YFSETQ. Trimming took off 4 bases at V and 12 bases at J, with 22 bases between the two ends. The CDR3 contains 14 residues. CDR3 sequence (DNA): TGCGCCAGCAGCCCAGGTCGCCCTTACTCAGGGGAGTACTTC. The encoded protein is CASSPGRPYSGEYF.

This clone was observed a few times. J is TRBJ1-1 and V is TRBV7-2; D is possibly TRBD1 (5 bases). Trimming pared 3 bases from V and 5 bases from J, leaving 16 bases between. Germline values: CDR1 SGHTA, CDR2 FQGNSA. The CDR3 contains 15 residues. The CDR3 DNA sequence: TGTGCCAGCAGCTTCCGGACAAATTGGGGGACTGAAGCTTTCTTT. Protein: CASSFRTNWGTEAFF.

This clone was seen more than once but under ten times. This chain links TRBV9 with TRBJ2-7; a possible D gene is TRBD2 (5 bases). Trimming took off 0 bases at V and 3 bases at J, with 13 bases between the two ends. From germline, CDR1 is SGDLS and CDR2 YYNGEE. This CDR3 has 15 amino acids. CDR3 in DNA: TGTGCCAGCAGCGTAGATGCGACTACCCTCTACGAGCAGTACTTC. It encodes CASSVDATTLYEQYF.

The genes are TRBV3-1 (or the pseudogene TRBV3-2) and TRBJ2-1; TRBD1 matches at 8 bases. V was clipped by 5 bases and J by 5 bases; unmatched bases: 14. Germline assignment: CDR1 LGHDT and CDR2 YNNKEL (reference sequence). The CDR3 is 17 amino acids. CDR3 nucleotides: TGTGCCAGCAGCGGACGTTCAACAGGGGGAAAGGACAATGAGCAGTTCTTC. Translation gives CASSGRSTGGKDNEQFF.

The rearrangement links TRBV5-1 to TRBJ1-1; 7 bases line up with TRBD1. The CDR3 is 16 amino acids. With 0 bases clipped from V and 0 bases from J, the junction kept 5 bases outside the gene matches. Germline V gene sequence: CDR1 SGHRS, CDR2 YFSETQ. As DNA, the CDR3 is TGCGCCAGCAGCTTGGCCACAGGGGCTTTGAACACTGAAGCTTTCTTT. It codes for CASSLATGALNTEAFF.

This chain uses TRBV5-1 with TRBJ2-3; D call uncertain. Trimming removed 0 bases from V and 3 bases from J, with 8 bases in between. CDR3 length equals 14 residues. Germline V gene sequence: CDR1 SGHRS, CDR2 YFSETQ. The chain's CDR3 is CASSLGRSTDTQYF. The CDR3, as DNA: TGCGCCAGCAGCTTGGGCAGGAGTACAGATACGCAGTATTTT.

The chain has TRBV24-1 and TRBJ1-2, with no clear D. CDR1 and CDR2 (germline): KGHDR, SFDVKD. There are 15 residues in the CDR3. The V end lost 5 bases, the J end lost 8 bases, and 20 bases lay between the germline ends. The CDR3 is CATSGGLTRFSGYTF. CDR3 coding DNA: TGTGCCACCAGTGGTGGACTGACTCGGTTTTCGGGCTACACCTTC.

The J gene is TRBJ1-2, the V gene TRBV18; 7 bases line up with TRBD1. The V and J ends lost 4 bases and 4 bases, in that order; junction bases with no gene match: 9. The CDR3 has 15 amino acids. Germline V lookup: CDR1 KGHSH, CDR2 LQKENI. CDR3 sequence: CASSLGPGQSYGYTF. As DNA, the CDR3 is TGTGCCAGCTCACTCGGACCGGGACAGTCCTATGGCTACACCTTC.

The rearrangement uses TRBV4-1 and TRBJ1-1; D remains unclear. There are 14 residues in the CDR3. Between the trimmed V and J ends, which lost 1 base and 11 bases, there was a span of 17 bases. The germline CDR1 and CDR2 sequences are MGHRA and YSYEKL. In DNA, the CDR3 is TGCGCCAGCAGCCAAGGCCTTGAATTACTGGGGGCTTTCTTT. Residues: CASSQGLELLGAFF.

The chain is built from TRBV6-6 and TRBJ2-1; TRBD2 matches at 8 bases. The CDR3 consists of 15 residues. Germline V gene data show CDR1 as MNHNY and CDR2 as SVGAGI (reference sequence). The V and J ends lost 2 bases and 4 bases, in that order; junction bases with no gene match: 4. Written as DNA, the CDR3 is TGTGCCAGCAGTTACGGTTCGGGGGGGTACAATGAGCAGTTCTTC. Its translation is CASSYGSGGYNEQFF.

The chain has TRBV2 and TRBJ2-7; D uncertain. The germline V gene encodes CDR1 SNHLY and CDR2 FYNNEI. CDR3 size: 12 residues. V was trimmed by 8 bases and J by 1 base, leaving 9 bases between them. This CDR3 is CASCADSYEQYF. The CDR3 DNA is TGTGCCAGCTGTGCGGATTCCTACGAGCAGTACTTC.

This clone appeared a single time. The V and J genes are TRBV11-2 and TRBJ1-3, with a possible D match to TRBD1 (6 bases). This CDR3 spans 17 amino acids. The V gene's germline CDR1 is SGHAT and CDR2 FQNNGV. Trimming pared 2 bases from V and 4 bases from J, leaving 18 bases between. CDR3 sequence (DNA): TGTGCCAGCAGCTTACCGCCTCAGGGGAAATCCGGAAACACCATATATTTT. Translated: CASSLPPQGKSGNTIYF.

This chain links TRBV4-1 with TRBJ2-3; D gene uncertain. The CDR3 runs to 14 residues. V was pared by 3 bases and J by 0 bases, with 7 bases between. In germline, CDR1 is MGHRA, CDR2 YSYEKL. CDR3 sequence: CASSHAASTDTQYF. The CDR3 DNA reads as TGCGCCAGCAGCCATGCGGCTAGCACAGATACGCAGTATTTT.

The chain couples TRBV21-1 to TRBJ1-4; the DNA was not compared with TRBD1, the D call given in the table. TRBV21-1 is a pseudogene locus. The CDR3 covers 17 residues. The CDR3 reads CASSKEMTGGFCEKLFF. The CDR3 nucleotides are TGTGCCAGCAGCAAAGAAATGACAGGGGGCTTCTGTGAAAAACTGTTTTTT.

This clone was picked up a small number of times. The V call is TRBV20-1, the J call TRBJ2-7; no firm D call. In germline, CDR1 is DFQATT, CDR2 SNEGSKA (reference sequence). V dropped 3 bases and J dropped 6 bases, with 15 bases sitting between them. CDR3 size: 13 residues. This CDR3 is CSASRLNRGEQYF. Here the CDR3 DNA reads TGCAGTGCTAGTCGTTTAAATAGAGGCGAGCAGTACTTC.

The rearrangement links TRBV5-4 to TRBJ2-1, with D uncertain. V was clipped by 0 bases and J by 3 bases, with 7 bases between them. The CDR3 has 14 amino acids. Looked up from germline, CDR1 is SGHNT and CDR2 is YYREEE (reference sequence). CDR3 in DNA: TGTGCCAGCAGCTTGGCAGGAAGCTACAATGAGCAGTTCTTC. Its protein product is CASSLAGSYNEQFF.

This clone appeared a few times. The chain carries TRBV21-1 and TRBJ2-7. TRBV21-1 represents a pseudogene. The CDR3 has 13 amino acids. The CDR3 bases are TGTGCCAGCAGCAAAAGGGGGGCCTACGAGCAGTACTTC. Protein product: CASSKRGAYEQYF.

The V and J genes are TRBV4-1 and TRBJ2-7; D tentatively fits TRBD1 or TRBD2 (7 bases each). Germline CDR1 reads MGHRA; CDR2 reads YSYEKL. The CDR3 spans 17 residues. V lost 3 bases to trimming and J lost 4 bases, with 22 bases between them. The CDR3 coding sequence is TGCGCCAGCAGCCATCACCCCTGGGGAGGGGGCGATTACGAGCAGTACTTC. Translating gives CASSHHPWGGGDYEQYF.

The CDR3 region has the DNA TGTGCCAGCAGTGTGGACAGGGGAGCCGGGGAGCTGTTTTTT. Amino acids: CASSVDRGAGELFF. The chain joins TRBV2 to TRBJ2-2; TRBD1 matches at 9 bases. J gave up 6 bases and V 4 bases, and 3 bases lay outside the gene matches. The CDR3 spans 14 residues. The germline CDR1 and CDR2 sequences are SNHLY and FYNNEI.

The J gene is TRBJ1-1, the V gene TRBV30; TRBD1 matches 7 bases. V lost 6 bases, J lost 10 bases, and 8 bases stayed unmatched. Germline assignment: CDR1 GTSNPN and CDR2 SVGIG (reference sequence). This CDR3 contains 11 residues. The CDR3, as DNA: TGTGCCTGCTACAGGGGATCCGGAGCTTTCTTT. Translating it yields CACYRGSGAFF.

This clone was recorded once. V is TRBV7-3 and J is TRBJ2-1; D tentatively fits TRBD1 or TRBD2 (6 bases each). Germline V gene sequence: CDR1 SGHTA, CDR2 FQGTGA. The V end lost 3 bases, the J end lost 4 bases, and 16 bases lay between the germline ends. The CDR3 runs to 16 residues. The CDR3 protein is CASSFRGGTSYNEQFF. The CDR3 DNA sequence: TGTGCCAGCAGCTTTCGGGGCGGGACATCGTACAATGAGCAGTTCTTC.

The chain combines TRBV24-1 with TRBJ2-5; maybe TRBD1 (6 bases). Deletions cut 3 bases from V and 3 bases from J, with 13 bases between. Germline V gives CDR1 KGHDR, CDR2 SFDVKD. The CDR3 is 15 residues long. The CDR3 nucleotides are TGTGCCACCAGTGATCCGAGGGGGACGGAAGAGACCCAGTACTTC. Encoded protein: CATSDPRGTEETQYF.

This clone has just one count. The V and J genes are TRBV4-2 and TRBJ2-1; TRBD2 might be the D (6 bases). CDR3 length equals 17 residues. V lost 4 bases and J lost 0, with 16 bases in between. CDR1 LGHNA and CDR2 YNFKEQ come from the germline V gene. As DNA, the CDR3 is TGTGCCAGCAGCCCAAGCCCAGGGAGGAGCTCCTACAATGAGCAGTTCTTC. Translation gives CASSPSPGRSSYNEQFF.

The CDR3: CATSDRQANYGYTF. The CDR3, as DNA: TGTGCCACCAGTGATCGACAGGCTAACTATGGCTACACCTTC. The rearrangement joins TRBV24-1 to TRBJ1-2; D possibly corresponds to TRBD1 (6 bases). In germline, CDR1 is KGHDR, CDR2 SFDVKD. V lost 3 bases to trimming and J lost 0 bases, with 7 bases between them. CDR3 size: 14 residues.

V usage is TRBV5-6 and J usage is TRBJ2-3, with D possibly being TRBD1 (6 bases). Between the trimmed V and J ends, which lost 5 bases and 7 bases, there was a span of 14 bases. The CDR3 contains 13 residues. Germline V CDR1 and CDR2: SGHDT, YYEEEE. DNA for the CDR3: TGTGCCAGCAGACGGACAGTGACTCATACGCAGTATTTT. This encodes CASRRTVTHTQYF.

The chain carries TRBV6-5 and TRBJ1-4; TRBD1 is a possible D gene (5 bases). V was clipped by 2 bases and J by 1 base, with 8 bases between them. This CDR3 is 15 amino acids long. CDR1 and CDR2 from the germline V gene are MNHEY and SVGAGI. In nucleotides, the CDR3 is TGTGCCAGCAGTTACAGGGGAGTAACTAATGAAAAACTGTTTTTT. Translation: CASSYRGVTNEKLFF.

The V call is TRBV27, the J call TRBJ2-1; D is unresolved. Trimming pared 1 base from V and 9 bases from J, leaving 4 bases between. The germline gives CDR1 MNHEY, CDR2 SMNVEV (reference sequence). The CDR3 is 11 residues long. CDR3 loop: CASSLYGEQFF. As DNA, the CDR3 is TGTGCCAGCAGTTTATACGGTGAGCAGTTCTTC.